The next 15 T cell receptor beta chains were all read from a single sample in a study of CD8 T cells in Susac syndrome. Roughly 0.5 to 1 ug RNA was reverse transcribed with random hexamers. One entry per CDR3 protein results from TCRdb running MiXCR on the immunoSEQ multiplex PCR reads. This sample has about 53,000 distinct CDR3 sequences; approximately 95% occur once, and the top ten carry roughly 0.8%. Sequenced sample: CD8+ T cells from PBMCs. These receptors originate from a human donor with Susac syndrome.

The CDR3 loop reads CASSQDPRTEAFF. In DNA, the CDR3 is TGCGCCAGCAGCCAAGATCCCAGGACTGAAGCTTTCTTT. This sequence joins TRBV4-3 and TRBJ1-1; D is unclear. V gave up 0 bases and J gave up 5 bases, with 7 bases separating them. The CDR3 covers 13 residues. CDR1 and CDR2 from the germline V gene are LGHNA and YSLEER.

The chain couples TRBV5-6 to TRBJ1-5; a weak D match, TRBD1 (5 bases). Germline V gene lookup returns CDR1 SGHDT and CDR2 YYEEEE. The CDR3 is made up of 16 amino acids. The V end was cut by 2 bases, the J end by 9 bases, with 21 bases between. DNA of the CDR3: TGTGCCAGCAGCTTTTCCGGGGGACGCCGAAGTGGGCCCCAGCATTTT. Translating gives CASSFSGGRRSGPQHF.

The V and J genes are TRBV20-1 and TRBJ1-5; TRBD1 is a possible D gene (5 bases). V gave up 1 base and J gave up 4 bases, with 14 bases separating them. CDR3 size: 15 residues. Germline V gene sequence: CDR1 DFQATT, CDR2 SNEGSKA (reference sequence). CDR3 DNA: TGCAGTGCTAGAGGTGGGCCCCAGGGAAATCAGCCCCAGCATTTT. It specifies CSARGGPQGNQPQHF.

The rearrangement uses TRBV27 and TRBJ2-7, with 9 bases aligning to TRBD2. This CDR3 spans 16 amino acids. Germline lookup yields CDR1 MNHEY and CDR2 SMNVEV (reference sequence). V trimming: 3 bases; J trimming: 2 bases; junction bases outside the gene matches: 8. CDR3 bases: TGTGCCAGCAGTTTTGTAGCGGGGGTCACCGCCTACGAGCAGTACTTC. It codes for CASSFVAGVTAYEQYF.

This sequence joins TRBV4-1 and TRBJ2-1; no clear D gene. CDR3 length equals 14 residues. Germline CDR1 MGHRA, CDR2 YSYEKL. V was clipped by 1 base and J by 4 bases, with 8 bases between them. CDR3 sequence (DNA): TGCGCCAGCAGCCAAGTCCAATCGTACAATGAGCAGTTCTTC. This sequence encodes CASSQVQSYNEQFF.

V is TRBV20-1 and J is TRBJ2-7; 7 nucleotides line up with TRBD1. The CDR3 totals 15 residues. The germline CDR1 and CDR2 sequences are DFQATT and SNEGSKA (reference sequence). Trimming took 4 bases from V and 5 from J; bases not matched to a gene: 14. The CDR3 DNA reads TGCAGTGCTATCCCGCTAATATTACAGGGGCACGAGCAGTACTTC. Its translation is CSAIPLILQGHEQYF.

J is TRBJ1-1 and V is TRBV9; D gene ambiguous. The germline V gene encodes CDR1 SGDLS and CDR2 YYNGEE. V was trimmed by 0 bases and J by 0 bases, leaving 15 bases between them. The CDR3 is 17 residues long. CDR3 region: CASSVGWGEGMNTEAFF. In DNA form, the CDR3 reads TGTGCCAGCAGCGTAGGGTGGGGTGAAGGGATGAACACTGAAGCTTTCTTT.

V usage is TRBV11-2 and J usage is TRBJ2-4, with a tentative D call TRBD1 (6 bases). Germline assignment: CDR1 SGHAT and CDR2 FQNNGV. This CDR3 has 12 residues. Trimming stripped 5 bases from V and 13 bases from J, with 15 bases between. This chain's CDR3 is CASSTYRVQQYF. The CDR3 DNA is TGTGCCAGCAGCACCTACAGGGTCCAACAGTACTTC.

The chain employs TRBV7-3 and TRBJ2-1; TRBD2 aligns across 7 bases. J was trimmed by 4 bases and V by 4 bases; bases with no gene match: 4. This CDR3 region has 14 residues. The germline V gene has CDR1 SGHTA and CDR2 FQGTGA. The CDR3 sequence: CASSSAGLYNEQFF. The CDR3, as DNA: TGTGCCAGCAGCTCTGCGGGACTATACAATGAGCAGTTCTTC.

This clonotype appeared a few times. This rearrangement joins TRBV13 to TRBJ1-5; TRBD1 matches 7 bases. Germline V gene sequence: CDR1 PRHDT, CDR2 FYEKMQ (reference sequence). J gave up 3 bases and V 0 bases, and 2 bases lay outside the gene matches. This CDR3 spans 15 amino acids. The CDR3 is CASSLGTGYNQPQHF. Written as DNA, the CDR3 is TGTGCCAGCAGCTTAGGGACAGGGTACAATCAGCCCCAGCATTTT.

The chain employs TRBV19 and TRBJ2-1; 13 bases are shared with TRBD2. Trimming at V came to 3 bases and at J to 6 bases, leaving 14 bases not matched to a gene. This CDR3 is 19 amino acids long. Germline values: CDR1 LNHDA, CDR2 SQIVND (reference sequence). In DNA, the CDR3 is TGTGCCAGTAGTATCTTCCCCGGGACTAGCGGGGAACGGGGCAATGAGCAGTTCTTC. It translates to CASSIFPGTSGERGNEQFF.

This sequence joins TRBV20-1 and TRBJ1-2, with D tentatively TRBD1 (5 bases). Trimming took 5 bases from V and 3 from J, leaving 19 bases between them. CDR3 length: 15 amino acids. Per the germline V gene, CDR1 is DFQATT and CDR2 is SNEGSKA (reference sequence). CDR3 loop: CSALATGGEDYGYTF. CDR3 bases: TGCAGTGCTCTCGCTACGGGGGGGGAGGACTATGGCTACACCTTC.

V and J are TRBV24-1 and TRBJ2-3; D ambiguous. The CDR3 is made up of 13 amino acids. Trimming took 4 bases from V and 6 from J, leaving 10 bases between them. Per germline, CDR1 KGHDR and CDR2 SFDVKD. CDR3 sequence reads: CATSDPTVDTQYF. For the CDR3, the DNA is TGTGCCACCAGTGACCCTACTGTGGATACGCAGTATTTT.

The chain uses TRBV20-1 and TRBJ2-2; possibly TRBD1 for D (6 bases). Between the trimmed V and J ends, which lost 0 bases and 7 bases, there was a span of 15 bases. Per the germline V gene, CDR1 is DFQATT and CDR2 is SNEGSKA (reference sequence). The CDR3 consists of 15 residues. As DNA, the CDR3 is TGCAGTGCTAGAGATGTGAAGGGGGTGAGCGGGGAGCTGTTTTTT. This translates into CSARDVKGVSGELFF.

The CDR3 sequence is CASGGLNTGELFF. For the CDR3, the DNA is TGTGCCAGTGGCGGGTTAAACACCGGGGAGCTGTTTTTT. The chain uses TRBV9 and TRBJ2-2; tentative D call: TRBD2 (5 bases). Germline V gene sequence: CDR1 SGDLS, CDR2 YYNGEE. The CDR3 consists of 13 residues. V was cut by 8 bases and J by 2 bases, with 10 bases left in between.